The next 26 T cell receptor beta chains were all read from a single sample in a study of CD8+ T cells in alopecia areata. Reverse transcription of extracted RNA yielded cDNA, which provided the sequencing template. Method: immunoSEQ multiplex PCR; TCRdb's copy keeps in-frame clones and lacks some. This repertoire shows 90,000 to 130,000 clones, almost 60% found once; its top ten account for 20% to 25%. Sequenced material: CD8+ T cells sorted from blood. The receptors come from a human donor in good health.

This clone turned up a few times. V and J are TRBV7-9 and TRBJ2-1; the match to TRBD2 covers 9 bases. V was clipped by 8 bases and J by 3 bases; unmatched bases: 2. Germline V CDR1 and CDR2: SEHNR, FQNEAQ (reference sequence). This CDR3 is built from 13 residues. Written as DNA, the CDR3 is TGTGCCAGCCTAGCGGGGAACTACAATGAGCAGTTCTTC. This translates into CASLAGNYNEQFF.

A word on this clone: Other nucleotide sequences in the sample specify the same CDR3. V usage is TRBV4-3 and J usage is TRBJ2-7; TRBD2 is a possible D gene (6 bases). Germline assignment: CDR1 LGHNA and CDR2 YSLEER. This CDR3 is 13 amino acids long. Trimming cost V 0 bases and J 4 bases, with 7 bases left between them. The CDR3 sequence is CASSQDGGYEQYF. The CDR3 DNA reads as TGCGCCAGCAGCCAAGACGGGGGATACGAGCAGTACTTC.

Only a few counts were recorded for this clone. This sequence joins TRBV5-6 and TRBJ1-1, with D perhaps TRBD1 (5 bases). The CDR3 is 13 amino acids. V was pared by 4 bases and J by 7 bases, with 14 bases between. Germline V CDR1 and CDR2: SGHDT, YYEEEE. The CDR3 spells CASSVTEKGEAFF. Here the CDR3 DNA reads TGTGCCAGCAGCGTGACAGAGAAAGGTGAAGCTTTCTTT. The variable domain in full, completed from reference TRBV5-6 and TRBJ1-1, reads DAGVTQSPTHLIKTRGQQVTLRCSPKSGHDTVSWYQQALGQGPQFIFQYYEEEERQRGNFPDRFSGHQFPNYSSELNVNALLLGDSALYLCASSVTEKGEAFFGQGTRLTVV.

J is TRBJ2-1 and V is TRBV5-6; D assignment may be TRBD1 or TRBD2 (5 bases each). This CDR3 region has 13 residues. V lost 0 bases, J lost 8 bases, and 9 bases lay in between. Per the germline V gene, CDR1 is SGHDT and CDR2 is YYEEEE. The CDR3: CASSLEGTYEQFF. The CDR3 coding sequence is TGTGCCAGCAGCTTGGAAGGGACCTATGAGCAGTTCTTC.

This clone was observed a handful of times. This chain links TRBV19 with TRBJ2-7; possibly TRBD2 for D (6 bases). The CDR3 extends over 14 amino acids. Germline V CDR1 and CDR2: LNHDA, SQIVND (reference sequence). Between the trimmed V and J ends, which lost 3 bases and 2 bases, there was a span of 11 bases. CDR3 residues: CASSIGPGAYEQYF. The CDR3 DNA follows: TGTGCCAGTAGTATTGGACCGGGAGCCTACGAGCAGTACTTC.

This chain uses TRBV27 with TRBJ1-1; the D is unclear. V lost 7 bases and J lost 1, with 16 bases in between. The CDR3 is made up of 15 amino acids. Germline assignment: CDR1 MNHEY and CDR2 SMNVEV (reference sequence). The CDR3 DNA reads TGTGCCAGCACCGAGGACGCAACTGGGAACACTGAAGCTTTCTTT. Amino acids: CASTEDATGNTEAFF.

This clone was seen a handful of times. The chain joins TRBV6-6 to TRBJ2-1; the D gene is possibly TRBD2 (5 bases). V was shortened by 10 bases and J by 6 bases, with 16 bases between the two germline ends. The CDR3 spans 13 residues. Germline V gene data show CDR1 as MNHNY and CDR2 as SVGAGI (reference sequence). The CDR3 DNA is TGTGCCACCGCAACTAGTAATGCCAATGAGCAGTTCTTC. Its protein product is CATATSNANEQFF.

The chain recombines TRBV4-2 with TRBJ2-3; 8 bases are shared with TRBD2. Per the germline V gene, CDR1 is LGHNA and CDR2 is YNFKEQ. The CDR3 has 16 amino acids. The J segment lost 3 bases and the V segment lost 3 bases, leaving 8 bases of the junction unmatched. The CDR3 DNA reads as TGTGCCAGCAGCCACCGAGCGGGGGAGGGAACAGATACGCAGTATTTT. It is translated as CASSHRAGEGTDTQYF.

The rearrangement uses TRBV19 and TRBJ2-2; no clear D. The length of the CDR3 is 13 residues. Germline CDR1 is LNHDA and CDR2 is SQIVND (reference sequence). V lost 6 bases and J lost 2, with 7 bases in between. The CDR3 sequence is CASRTDNTGELFF. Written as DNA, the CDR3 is TGTGCCAGTAGAACAGATAACACCGGGGAGCTGTTTTTT.

CDR3 in amino acids: CASSLYGFYNEQFF. The CDR3 DNA follows: TGTGCCAGCAGCTTATATGGATTCTACAATGAGCAGTTCTTC. The chain combines TRBV7-2 with TRBJ2-1; D unresolved. The CDR3 runs to 14 residues. Germline V gene sequence: CDR1 SGHTA, CDR2 FQGNSA. Trimming took off 2 bases at V and 3 bases at J, with 8 bases between the two ends.

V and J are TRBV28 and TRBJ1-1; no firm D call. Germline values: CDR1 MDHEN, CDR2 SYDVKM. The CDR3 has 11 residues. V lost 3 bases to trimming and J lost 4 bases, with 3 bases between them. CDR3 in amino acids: CASSFFTEAFF. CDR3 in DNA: TGTGCCAGCAGTTTTTTCACTGAAGCTTTCTTT.

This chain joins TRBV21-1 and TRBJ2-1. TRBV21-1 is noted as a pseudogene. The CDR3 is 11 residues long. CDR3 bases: TGTGCCAGCAGGATAGGGTGTGAGCAGTTCTTC. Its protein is CASRIGCEQFF.

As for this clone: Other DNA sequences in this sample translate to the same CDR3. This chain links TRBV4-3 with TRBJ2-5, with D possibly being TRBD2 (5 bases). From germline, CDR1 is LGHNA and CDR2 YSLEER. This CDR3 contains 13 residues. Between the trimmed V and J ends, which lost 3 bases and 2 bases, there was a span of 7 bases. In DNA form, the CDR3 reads TGCGCCAGCAGCCAGGACTCTCAAGAGACCCAGTACTTC. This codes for CASSQDSQETQYF.

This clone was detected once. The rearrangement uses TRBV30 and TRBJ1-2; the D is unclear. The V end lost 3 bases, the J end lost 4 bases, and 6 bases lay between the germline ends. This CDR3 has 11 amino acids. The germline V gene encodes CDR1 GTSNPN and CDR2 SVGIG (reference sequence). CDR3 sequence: CAWRKTYGYTF. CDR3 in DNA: TGTGCCTGGAGGAAGACCTATGGCTACACCTTC. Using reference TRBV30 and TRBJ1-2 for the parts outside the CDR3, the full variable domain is SQTIHQWPATLVQPVGSPLSLECTVEGTSNPNLYWYRQAAGRGLQLLFYSVGIGQISSEVPQNLSASRPQDRQFILSSKKLLLSDSGFYLCAWRKTYGYTFGSGTRLTVV.

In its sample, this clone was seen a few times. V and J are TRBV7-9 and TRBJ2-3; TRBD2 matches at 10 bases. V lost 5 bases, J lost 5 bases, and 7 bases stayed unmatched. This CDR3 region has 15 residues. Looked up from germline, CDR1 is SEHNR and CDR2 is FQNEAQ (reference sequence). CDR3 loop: CASSEPGLAKDTQYF. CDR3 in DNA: TGTGCCAGCAGCGAACCGGGACTAGCGAAAGATACGCAGTATTTT.

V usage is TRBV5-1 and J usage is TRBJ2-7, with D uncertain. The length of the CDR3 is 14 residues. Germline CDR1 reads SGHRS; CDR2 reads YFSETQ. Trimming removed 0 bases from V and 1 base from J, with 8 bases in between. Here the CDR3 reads CASSLGKMSYEQYF. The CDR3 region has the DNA TGCGCCAGCAGCTTGGGCAAGATGTCCTACGAGCAGTACTTC.

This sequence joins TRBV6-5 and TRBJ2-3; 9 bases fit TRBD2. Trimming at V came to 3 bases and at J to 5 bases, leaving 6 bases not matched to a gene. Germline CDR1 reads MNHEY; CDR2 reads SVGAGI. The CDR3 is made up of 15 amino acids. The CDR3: CASSYWRGGGDTQYF. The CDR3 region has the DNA TGTGCCAGCAGTTATTGGCGGGGGGGCGGAGATACGCAGTATTTT.

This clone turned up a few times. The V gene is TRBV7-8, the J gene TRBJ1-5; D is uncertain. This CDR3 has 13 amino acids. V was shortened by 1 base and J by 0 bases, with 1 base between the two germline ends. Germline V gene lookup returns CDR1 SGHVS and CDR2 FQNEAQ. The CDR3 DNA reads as TGTGCCAGCAGCTTAGATAGCAATCAGCCCCAGCATTTT. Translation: CASSLDSNQPQHF.

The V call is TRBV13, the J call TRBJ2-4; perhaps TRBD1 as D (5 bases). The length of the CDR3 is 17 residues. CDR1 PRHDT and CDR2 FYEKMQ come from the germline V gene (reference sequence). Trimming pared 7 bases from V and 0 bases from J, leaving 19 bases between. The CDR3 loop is CASTRLTGPLAKNIQYF. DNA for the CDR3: TGTGCCAGCACCCGGTTAACAGGACCTCTAGCCAAAAACATTCAGTACTTC.

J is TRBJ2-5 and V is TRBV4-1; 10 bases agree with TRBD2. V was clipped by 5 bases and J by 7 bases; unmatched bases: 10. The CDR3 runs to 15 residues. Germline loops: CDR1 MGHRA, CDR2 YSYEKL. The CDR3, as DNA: TGCGCCAGCAGCGACCCCACTAGCGGGGTGGGGACCCAGTACTTC. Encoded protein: CASSDPTSGVGTQYF.

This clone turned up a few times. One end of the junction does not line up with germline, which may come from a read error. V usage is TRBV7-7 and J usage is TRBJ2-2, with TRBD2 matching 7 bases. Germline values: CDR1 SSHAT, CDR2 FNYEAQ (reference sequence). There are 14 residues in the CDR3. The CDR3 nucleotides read TGTGCTAGCAGCCCCAGCGGGATAACCGGGGAGCTGTTTTTT. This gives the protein CASSPSGITGELFF.

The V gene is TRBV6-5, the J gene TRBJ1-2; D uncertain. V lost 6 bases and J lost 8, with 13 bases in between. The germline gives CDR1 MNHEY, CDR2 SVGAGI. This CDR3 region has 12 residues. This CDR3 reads CASSPVPRGYTF. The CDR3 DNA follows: TGTGCCAGCAGCCCGGTGCCTCGGGGCTACACCTTC.

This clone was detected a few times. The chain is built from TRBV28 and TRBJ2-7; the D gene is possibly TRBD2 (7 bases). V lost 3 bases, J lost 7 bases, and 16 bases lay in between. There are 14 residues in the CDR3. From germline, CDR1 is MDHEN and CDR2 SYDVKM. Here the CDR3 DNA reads TGTGCCAGCAGTTTGGACGGGGGGCGCAGGGAGCAGTACTTC. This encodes CASSLDGGRREQYF. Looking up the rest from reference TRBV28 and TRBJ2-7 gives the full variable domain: DVKVTQSSRYLVKRTGEKVFLECVQDMDHENMFWYRQDPGLGLRLIYFSYDVKMKEKGDIPEGYSVSREKKERFSLILESASTNQTSMYLCASSLDGGRREQYFGPGTRLTVT.

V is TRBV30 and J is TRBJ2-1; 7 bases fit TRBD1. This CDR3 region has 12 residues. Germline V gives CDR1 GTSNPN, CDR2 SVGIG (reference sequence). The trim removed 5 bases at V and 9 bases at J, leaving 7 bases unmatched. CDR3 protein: CAWEGAGLEQFF. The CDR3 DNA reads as TGTGCCTGGGAGGGGGCAGGACTTGAGCAGTTCTTC.

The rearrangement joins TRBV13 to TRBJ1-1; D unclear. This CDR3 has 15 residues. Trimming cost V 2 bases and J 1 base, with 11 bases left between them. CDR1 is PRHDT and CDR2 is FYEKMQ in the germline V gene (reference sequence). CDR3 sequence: CASSLSPGWNTEAFF. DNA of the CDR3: TGTGCCAGCAGCTTATCTCCTGGGTGGAACACTGAAGCTTTCTTT.

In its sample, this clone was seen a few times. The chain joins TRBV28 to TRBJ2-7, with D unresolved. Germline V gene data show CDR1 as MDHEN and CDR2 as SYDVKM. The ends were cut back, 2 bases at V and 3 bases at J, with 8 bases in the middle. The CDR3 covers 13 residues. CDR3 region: CASSLEPYYEQYF. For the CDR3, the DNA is TGTGCCAGCAGTTTAGAGCCCTACTACGAGCAGTACTTC.